Listed below are T cell receptor beta chains from one sample, sequenced in a study of Ad26.COV2.S vaccination and SARS-CoV-2 variants. Repertoires were generated with immunoSEQ multiplex PCR, while TCRdb's copy carries only in-frame clones and drops some. The table includes 300,000 to 450,000 clones, approximately 81% detected once. The sample in question was peripheral blood, obtained in a trial of Ad26.COV2.S vaccine versus placebo. The receptor set was obtained from a person between 18 and 65 years old who received the Ad26.COV2.S COVID-19 vaccine or a placebo. Both conserved end residues are part of each CDR3. The D gene is left open where the match is weak. Expanded clones get a size class; other rows say once, few or many, or leave the size out.

V gene: TRBV28; D gene: NA; clone size: NA; J gene: TRBJ2-2; CDR3 DNA: TGTGCCAGCAAACCGGCCATGAACACCGGGGAGCTGTTTTTT; CDR3 protein: CASKPAMNTGELFF
V gene: TRBV6-2/TRBV6-3; D gene: NA; clone size: NA; J gene: TRBJ1-1; CDR3 DNA: TGTGCCAGCAGTTATCCCACTGAAGCTTTCTTT; CDR3 protein: CASSYPTEAFF
V gene: TRBV7-2; D gene: NA; clone size: once; J gene: TRBJ2-3; CDR3 DNA: TGTGCCAGCAGCTTAGTTTGGGTCACAGATACGCAGTATTTT; CDR3 protein: CASSLVWVTDTQYF
V gene: TRBV9; D gene: NA; clone size: NA; J gene: TRBJ2-7; CDR3 DNA: TGTGCCAGCGCGCGCAACCCGAGCTCCTACGAGCAGTACTTC; CDR3 protein: CASARNPSSYEQYF
V gene: TRBV10-3; D gene: TRBD1; clone size: NA; J gene: TRBJ2-7; CDR3 DNA: TGTGCCAGCGGTCCGGGACAGGGATCGTACGAGCAGTACTTC; CDR3 protein: CASGPGQGSYEQYF
V gene: TRBV11-2; D gene: TRBD2; clone size: NA; J gene: TRBJ2-3; CDR3 DNA: TGTGCCAGCAGCCCCCCCCCAGCGGGGGGGACAGATACGCAGTATTTT; CDR3 protein: CASSPPPAGGTDTQYF
V gene: TRBV6-5; D gene: NA; clone size: NA; J gene: TRBJ1-2; CDR3 DNA: TGTGCCAGCACCCCGGGGGGCACCTACTATGGCTACACCTTC; CDR3 protein: CASTPGGTYYGYTF
V gene: TRBV19; D gene: NA; clone size: few; J gene: TRBJ2-7; CDR3 DNA: TGTGCCAGTAGCCCGGGACCGCCGGGCCTAGCAGATGCCGCAGGTGGATACGAGCAGTACTTC; CDR3 protein: CASSPGPPGLADAAGGYEQYF
V gene: TRBV3-1/TRBV3-2; D gene: NA; clone size: NA; J gene: TRBJ1-1; CDR3 DNA: TGTGCCAGCAGCCAAGACGCCCTCAGGGTTGCGAACACTGAAGCTTTCTTT; CDR3 protein: CASSQDALRVANTEAFF
V gene: TRBV18; D gene: NA; clone size: NA; J gene: TRBJ1-4; CDR3 DNA: TGTGCCAGCTCACTTATCCAAGGACCAAATGAAAAACTGTTTTTT; CDR3 protein: CASSLIQGPNEKLFF
V gene: TRBV28; D gene: TRBD2; clone size: NA; J gene: TRBJ2-4; CDR3 DNA: TGTGCCAGCAGTTTGCCCCGGGGGGACATTCAGTACTTC; CDR3 protein: CASSLPRGDIQYF
V gene: TRBV3-1/TRBV3-2; D gene: TRBD1; clone size: few; J gene: TRBJ1-6; CDR3 DNA: TGTGCCAGCAGCCGGGACAGGGGATCGGGTTCACCCCTCCACTTT; CDR3 protein: CASSRDRGSGSPLHF
V gene: TRBV5-1; D gene: NA; clone size: few; J gene: TRBJ1-6; CDR3 DNA: TGCGCCAGCAGCTTGAACACCGCCCGTTCTCCCCTCCACTTT; CDR3 protein: CASSLNTARSPLHF
V gene: TRBV6-2/TRBV6-3; D gene: NA; clone size: NA; J gene: TRBJ1-5; CDR3 DNA: TGTGCCAGCAGTTACTCTGGCTGGAGCAATCAGCCCCAGCATTTT; CDR3 protein: CASSYSGWSNQPQHF
V gene: TRBV2; D gene: NA; clone size: NA; J gene: TRBJ2-7; CDR3 DNA: TGTGCCAGCAAGGACTACCTCTACGAGCAGTACTTC; CDR3 protein: CASKDYLYEQYF
V gene: TRBV5-1; D gene: NA; clone size: NA; J gene: TRBJ1-2; CDR3 DNA: TGCGCCAGCAGCTTACCGGAACACGATGGCTACACCTTC; CDR3 protein: CASSLPEHDGYTF
V gene: TRBV2; D gene: TRBD2; clone size: NA; J gene: TRBJ2-2; CDR3 DNA: TGTGCCAGCAGAGATACTAGCGGGAGGGGTGGCACCGGGGAGCTGTTTTTT; CDR3 protein: CASRDTSGRGGTGELFF
V gene: TRBV20-1; D gene: NA; clone size: NA; J gene: TRBJ2-3; CDR3 DNA: TGCAGTGCTATAGAGACAGATACGCAGTATTTT; CDR3 protein: CSAIETDTQYF
V gene: TRBV5-5; D gene: TRBD1; clone size: NA; J gene: TRBJ1-4; CDR3 DNA: TGTGCCAGCAGCGATGCGACAGGGGGAGTTGAAAAACTGTTTTTT; CDR3 protein: CASSDATGGVEKLFF
V gene: TRBV5-6; D gene: NA; clone size: NA; J gene: TRBJ1-1; CDR3 DNA: TGTGCCAGCAGCTGGGACGGGGAAGGGGTGAACACTGAAGCTTTCTTT; CDR3 protein: CASSWDGEGVNTEAFF
V gene: TRBV12-3/TRBV12-4; D gene: NA; clone size: NA; J gene: TRBJ2-1; CDR3 DNA: TGTGCCAGCAGTTTGCGGCGGGTTGAGCAGTTCTTC; CDR3 protein: CASSLRRVEQFF
V gene: TRBV5-5; D gene: TRBD1; clone size: NA; J gene: TRBJ1-6; CDR3 DNA: TGTGCCAGCAGCTTGCCAGGGACAGGGAGGAATTCACCCCTCCACTTT; CDR3 protein: CASSLPGTGRNSPLHF
V gene: TRBV25-1; D gene: NA; clone size: NA; J gene: TRBJ1-5; CDR3 DNA: TGTGCCAGCAGTGACCCCGTACCAGAACAGCCCCAGCATTTT; CDR3 protein: CASSDPVPEQPQHF
V gene: TRBV11-2; D gene: TRBD2; clone size: NA; J gene: TRBJ2-1; CDR3 DNA: TGTGCCAGCAGCCCAGGCGGACTAGCGGCCTACAATGAGCAGTTCTTC; CDR3 protein: CASSPGGLAAYNEQFF
V gene: TRBV6-5; D gene: NA; clone size: NA; J gene: TRBJ2-7; CDR3 DNA: TGTGCCAGCAGGCCCGCCGGGGACGAGCAGTACTTC; CDR3 protein: CASRPAGDEQYF
V gene: TRBV18; D gene: TRBD2; clone size: NA; J gene: TRBJ2-3; CDR3 DNA: TGTGCCAGCTCACCGGGAGCGGGACTGGAAGATACGCAGTATTTT; CDR3 protein: CASSPGAGLEDTQYF
V gene: TRBV28; D gene: TRBD1; clone size: NA; J gene: TRBJ1-1; CDR3 DNA: TGTGCCAGCAGTTTGAGGGGGCGGGCTGAAGCTTTCTTT; CDR3 protein: CASSLRGRAEAFF
V gene: TRBV2; D gene: NA; clone size: few; J gene: TRBJ2-1; CDR3 DNA: TGTGCCATCAACCGGGACGCAGCCTACAATGAGCAGTTCTTC; CDR3 protein: CAINRDAAYNEQFF
V gene: TRBV7-8; D gene: NA; clone size: NA; J gene: TRBJ1-3; CDR3 DNA: TGTGCCAGCAGCTTAGGGCCCCAAGGGGCTGGAAACACCATATATTTT; CDR3 protein: CASSLGPQGAGNTIYF
V gene: TRBV13; D gene: TRBD2; clone size: NA; J gene: TRBJ2-7; CDR3 DNA: TGTGCCAGCAGCTTAGGGACTAGCGGGAGGTCGGCCTACGAGCAGTACTTC; CDR3 protein: CASSLGTSGRSAYEQYF
V gene: TRBV24-1; D gene: NA; clone size: NA; J gene: TRBJ1-3; CDR3 DNA: TGTGCCACCAGTGAGTCCGGGGCTGGAAACACCATATATTTT; CDR3 protein: CATSESGAGNTIYF
V gene: TRBV6-5; D gene: NA; clone size: NA; J gene: TRBJ2-7; CDR3 DNA: TGTGCCAGCAGTTACACGGGTAGCAACGAGCAGTACTTC; CDR3 protein: CASSYTGSNEQYF
V gene: TRBV28; D gene: NA; clone size: NA; J gene: TRBJ2-7; CDR3 DNA: TGTGCCAGCAGGCTACTAGACCAGGGTAATACCCTCTTC; CDR3 protein: CASRLLDQGNTLF
V gene: TRBV21-1; D gene: NA; clone size: few; J gene: TRBJ1-2; CDR3 DNA: TGTGCCAGCAGCCTACAAACGGGGTATGACTATGGCTACACCTTC; CDR3 protein: CASSLQTGYDYGYTF
V gene: TRBV28; D gene: NA; clone size: NA; J gene: TRBJ2-7; CDR3 DNA: TGTGCCAGCAGTAAGTGGGGGCAATCCTACGAGCAGTACTTC; CDR3 protein: CASSKWGQSYEQYF
V gene: TRBV5-1; D gene: TRBD1; clone size: NA; J gene: TRBJ2-7; CDR3 DNA: TGCGCCAGCAGCTTCCCTACAGGGGGTTACCCTAACGAGCAGTACTTC; CDR3 protein: CASSFPTGGYPNEQYF
V gene: TRBV7-9; D gene: NA; clone size: few; J gene: TRBJ2-3; CDR3 DNA: TGTGCCAGCAGCTCCGAGCGAGCCACAGATACGCAGTATTTT; CDR3 protein: CASSSERATDTQYF
V gene: TRBV30; D gene: TRBD1; clone size: NA; J gene: TRBJ2-7; CDR3 DNA: TGTGCCTGGAATCGGGACAGCTACTACGAGCAGTACTTC; CDR3 protein: CAWNRDSYYEQYF
V gene: TRBV30; D gene: NA; clone size: NA; J gene: TRBJ1-5; CDR3 DNA: TGTGCCTGGAGTACGACAGGCAATCAGCCCCAGCATTTT; CDR3 protein: CAWSTTGNQPQHF
V gene: TRBV10-1; D gene: NA; clone size: NA; J gene: TRBJ2-2; CDR3 DNA: TGCGCCAGCAGTCCAAGGCCAGTAAAGGCCACCGGGGAGCTGTTTTTT; CDR3 protein: CASSPRPVKATGELFF
V gene: TRBV19; D gene: NA; clone size: NA; J gene: TRBJ2-7; CDR3 DNA: TGTGCCAGTAGTATGGGAAGGAGTCCGGGGTACGAGCAGTACTTC; CDR3 protein: CASSMGRSPGYEQYF
V gene: TRBV6-4; D gene: NA; clone size: NA; J gene: TRBJ2-3; CDR3 DNA: TGTGCCAGCAGTGACTCGGAAGCGGGACACACAGATACGCAGTATTTT; CDR3 protein: CASSDSEAGHTDTQYF
V gene: TRBV5-4; D gene: NA; clone size: NA; J gene: TRBJ1-2; CDR3 DNA: TGTGCCAGCAGCTTGGCGGCAGGAGACTATGGCTACACCTTC; CDR3 protein: CASSLAAGDYGYTF
V gene: TRBV28; D gene: NA; clone size: NA; J gene: TRBJ1-6; CDR3 DNA: TGTGCCAGCAGGCAAACCGGAATCCTTGGTTCACCCCTCCACTTT; CDR3 protein: CASRQTGILGSPLHF
V gene: TRBV6-6; D gene: TRBD1; clone size: NA; J gene: TRBJ1-2; CDR3 DNA: TGTGCCAGCAGTTTCCCGGGACAGCCGTATGGCTACACCTTC; CDR3 protein: CASSFPGQPYGYTF
V gene: TRBV27; D gene: NA; clone size: NA; J gene: TRBJ2-5; CDR3 DNA: TGTGCCAGCAGTTTATCGGGGACCGAGCAGACCCAGTACTTC; CDR3 protein: CASSLSGTEQTQYF
V gene: TRBV5-6; D gene: NA; clone size: NA; J gene: TRBJ1-1; CDR3 DNA: TGTGCCAGCAGCTTGGAATTGAACACTGAAGCTTTCTTT; CDR3 protein: CASSLELNTEAFF
V gene: TRBV3-1/TRBV3-2; D gene: NA; clone size: once; J gene: TRBJ2-1; CDR3 DNA: TGTGCCAGCAGCCAAGACCGGGACTACAATGAGCAGTTCTTC; CDR3 protein: CASSQDRDYNEQFF
V gene: TRBV10-1; D gene: TRBD1; clone size: NA; J gene: TRBJ1-3; CDR3 DNA: TGCGCCAGCAGTGAGTCCTTAGACAGGGGACACACCATATATTTT; CDR3 protein: CASSESLDRGHTIYF
V gene: TRBV11-2; D gene: TRBD2; clone size: once; J gene: TRBJ2-3; CDR3 DNA: TGTGCCAGCAGCCTTAGCGGGGGGGCCACAGATACGCAGTATTTT; CDR3 protein: CASSLSGGATDTQYF
V gene: TRBV6-6; D gene: TRBD1; clone size: NA; J gene: TRBJ2-1; CDR3 DNA: TGTGCCAGCAGTCCCGCCTTTGAACAGGGGAGCTCCTACAATGAGCAGTTCTTC; CDR3 protein: CASSPAFEQGSSYNEQFF
V gene: TRBV9; D gene: TRBD2; clone size: NA; J gene: TRBJ2-1; CDR3 DNA: TGTGCCAGCAGCGTAGGGGGCGGGAGCTTTTACAATGAGCAGTTCTTC; CDR3 protein: CASSVGGGSFYNEQFF
V gene: TRBV7-2; D gene: TRBD2; clone size: NA; J gene: TRBJ2-1; CDR3 DNA: TGTGCCAGCAGCCGGCTGGGTGGAGCGGGGGGGAACTACAATGAGCAGTTCTTC; CDR3 protein: CASSRLGGAGGNYNEQFF